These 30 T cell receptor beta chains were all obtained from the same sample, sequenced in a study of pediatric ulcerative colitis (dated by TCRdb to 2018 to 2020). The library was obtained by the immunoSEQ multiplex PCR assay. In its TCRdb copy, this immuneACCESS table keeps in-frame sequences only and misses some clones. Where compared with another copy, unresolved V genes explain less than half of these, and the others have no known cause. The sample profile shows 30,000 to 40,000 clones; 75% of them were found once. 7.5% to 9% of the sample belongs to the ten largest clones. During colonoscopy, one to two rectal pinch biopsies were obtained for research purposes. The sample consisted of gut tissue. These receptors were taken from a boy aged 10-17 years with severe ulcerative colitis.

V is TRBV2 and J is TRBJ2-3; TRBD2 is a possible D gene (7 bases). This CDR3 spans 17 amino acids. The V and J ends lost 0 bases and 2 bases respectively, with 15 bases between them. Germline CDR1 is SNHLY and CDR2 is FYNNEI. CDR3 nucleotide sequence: TGTGCCAGCAGTGAAGCGCGAGGGGGGGAGTCCACAGATACGCAGTATTTT. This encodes CASSEARGGESTDTQYF.

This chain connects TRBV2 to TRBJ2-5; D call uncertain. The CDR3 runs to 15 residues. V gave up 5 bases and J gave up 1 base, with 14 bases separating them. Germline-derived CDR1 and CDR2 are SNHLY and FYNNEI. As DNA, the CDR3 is TGTGCCAGCAGTAGCCCCGAGGAGCCCCAAGAGACCCAGTACTTC. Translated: CASSSPEEPQETQYF.

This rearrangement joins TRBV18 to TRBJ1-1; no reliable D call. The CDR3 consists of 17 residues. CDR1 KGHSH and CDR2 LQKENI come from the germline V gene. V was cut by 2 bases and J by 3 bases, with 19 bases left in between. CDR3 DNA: TGTGCCAGCTCACCAGGTAACGAGCTGGGCCGAGACACTGAAGCTTTCTTT. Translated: CASSPGNELGRDTEAFF.

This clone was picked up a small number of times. CDR3 coding DNA: TGTGCCAGCAGCTTCGGGGGGGCCCGCACAGATACGCAGTATTTT. Its translation is CASSFGGARTDTQYF. The chain recombines TRBV11-3 with TRBJ2-3; the match to TRBD2 covers 8 bases. Germline V gene sequence: CDR1 SGHNT, CDR2 YENEEA. This CDR3 spans 15 amino acids. V was clipped by 3 bases and J by 1 base; unmatched bases: 3.

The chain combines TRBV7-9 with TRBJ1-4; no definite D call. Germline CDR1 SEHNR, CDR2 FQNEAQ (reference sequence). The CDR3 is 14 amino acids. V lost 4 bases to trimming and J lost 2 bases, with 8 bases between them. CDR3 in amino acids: CASSSEVTNEKLFF. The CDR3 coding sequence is TGTGCCAGCAGCTCTGAGGTCACTAATGAAAAACTGTTTTTT.

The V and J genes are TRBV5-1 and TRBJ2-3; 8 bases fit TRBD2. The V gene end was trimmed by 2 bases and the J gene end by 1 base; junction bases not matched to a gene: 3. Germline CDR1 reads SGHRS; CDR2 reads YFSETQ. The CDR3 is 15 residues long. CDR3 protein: CASSFGRGGTDTQYF. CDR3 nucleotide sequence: TGCGCCAGCAGCTTCGGGCGGGGGGGCACAGATACGCAGTATTTT.

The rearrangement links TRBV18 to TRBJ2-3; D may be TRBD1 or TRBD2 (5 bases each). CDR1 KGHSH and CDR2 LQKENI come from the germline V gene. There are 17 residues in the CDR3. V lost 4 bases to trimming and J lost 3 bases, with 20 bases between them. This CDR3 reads CASSRLWTRGGTDTQYF. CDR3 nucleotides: TGTGCCAGCTCACGGCTCTGGACTCGTGGGGGTACAGATACGCAGTATTTT.

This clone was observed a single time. The CDR3 DNA sequence: TGCGCCAGCAGCCGTTGGACTAGCGACAATGAGCAGTTCTTC. Amino acid sequence: CASSRWTSDNEQFF. V and J are TRBV5-1 and TRBJ2-1; 9 nucleotides agree with TRBD2. This CDR3 has 14 amino acids. The V and J ends lost 4 bases and 5 bases, in that order; junction bases with no gene match: 4. Germline V gene data show CDR1 as SGHRS and CDR2 as YFSETQ.

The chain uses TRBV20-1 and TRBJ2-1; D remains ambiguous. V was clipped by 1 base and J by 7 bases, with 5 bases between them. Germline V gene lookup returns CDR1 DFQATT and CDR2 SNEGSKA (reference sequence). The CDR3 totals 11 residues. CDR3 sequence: CSARGRNEQFF. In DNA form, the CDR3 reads TGCAGTGCTAGAGGGCGAAATGAGCAGTTCTTC.

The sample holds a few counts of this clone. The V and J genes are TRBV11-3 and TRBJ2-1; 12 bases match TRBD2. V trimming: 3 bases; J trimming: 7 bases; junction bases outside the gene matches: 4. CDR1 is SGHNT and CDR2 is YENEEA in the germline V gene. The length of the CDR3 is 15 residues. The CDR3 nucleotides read TGTGCCAGCAGCTTCCTAGCGGGGGGGTCGAATGAGCAGTTCTTC. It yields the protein CASSFLAGGSNEQFF.

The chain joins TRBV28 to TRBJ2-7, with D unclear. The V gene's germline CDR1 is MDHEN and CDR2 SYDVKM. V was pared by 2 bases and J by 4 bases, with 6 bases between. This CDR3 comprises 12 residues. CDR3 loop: CASSLVSYEQYF. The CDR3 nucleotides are TGTGCCAGCAGTTTAGTTAGTTACGAGCAGTACTTC.

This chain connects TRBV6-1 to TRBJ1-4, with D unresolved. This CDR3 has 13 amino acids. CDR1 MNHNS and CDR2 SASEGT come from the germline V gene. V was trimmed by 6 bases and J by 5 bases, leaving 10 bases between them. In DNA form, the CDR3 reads TGTGCCAGCAGGGAGGGCCCAAATGAAAAACTGTTTTTT. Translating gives CASREGPNEKLFF.

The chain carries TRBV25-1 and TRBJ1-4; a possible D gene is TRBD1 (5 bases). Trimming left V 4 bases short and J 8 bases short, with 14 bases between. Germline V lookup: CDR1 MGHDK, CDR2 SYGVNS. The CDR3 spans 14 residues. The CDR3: CASSAGTAHEKLFF. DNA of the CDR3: TGTGCCAGCAGTGCTGGGACGGCCCACGAAAAACTGTTTTTT.

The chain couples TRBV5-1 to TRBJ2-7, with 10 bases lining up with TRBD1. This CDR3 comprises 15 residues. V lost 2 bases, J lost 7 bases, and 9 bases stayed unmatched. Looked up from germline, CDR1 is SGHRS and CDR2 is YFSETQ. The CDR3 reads CASSFLTGGVGEQYF. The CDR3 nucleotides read TGCGCCAGCAGCTTTTTGACAGGGGGCGTGGGGGAGCAGTACTTC.

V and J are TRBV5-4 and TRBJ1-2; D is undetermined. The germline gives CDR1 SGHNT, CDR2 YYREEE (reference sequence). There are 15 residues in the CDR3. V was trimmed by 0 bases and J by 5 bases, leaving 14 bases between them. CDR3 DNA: TGTGCCAGCAGCTTGGAATGGGCCGGGAAATATGGCTACACCTTC. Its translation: CASSLEWAGKYGYTF.

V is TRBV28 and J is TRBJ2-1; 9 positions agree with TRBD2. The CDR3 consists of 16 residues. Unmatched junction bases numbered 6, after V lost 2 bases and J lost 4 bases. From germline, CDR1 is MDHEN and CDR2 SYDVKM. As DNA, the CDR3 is TGTGCCAGCAGTTTAGCGCTAGCGGGGTTTTACAATGAGCAGTTCTTC. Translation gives CASSLALAGFYNEQFF.

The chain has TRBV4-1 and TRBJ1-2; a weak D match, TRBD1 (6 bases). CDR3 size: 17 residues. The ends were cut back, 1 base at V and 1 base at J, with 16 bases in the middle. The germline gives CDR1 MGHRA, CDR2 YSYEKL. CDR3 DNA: TGCGCCAGCAGCCAAGTCGGGCGGGACACTTTTAACTATGGCTACACCTTC. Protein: CASSQVGRDTFNYGYTF.

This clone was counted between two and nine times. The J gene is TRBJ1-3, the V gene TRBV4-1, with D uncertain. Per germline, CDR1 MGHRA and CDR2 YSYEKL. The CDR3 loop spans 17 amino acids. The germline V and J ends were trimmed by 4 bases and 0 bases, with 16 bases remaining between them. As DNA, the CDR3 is TGCGCCAGCAGCCGCCTCACCGGGGTAAACTCTGGAAACACCATATATTTT. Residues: CASSRLTGVNSGNTIYF.

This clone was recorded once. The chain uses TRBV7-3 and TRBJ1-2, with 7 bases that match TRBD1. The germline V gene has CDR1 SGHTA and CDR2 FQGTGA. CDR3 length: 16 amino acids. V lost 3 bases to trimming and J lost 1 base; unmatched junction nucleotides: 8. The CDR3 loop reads CASSFLTGPLNYGYTF. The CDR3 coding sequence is TGTGCCAGCAGCTTCCTGACAGGGCCCCTTAACTATGGCTACACCTTC.

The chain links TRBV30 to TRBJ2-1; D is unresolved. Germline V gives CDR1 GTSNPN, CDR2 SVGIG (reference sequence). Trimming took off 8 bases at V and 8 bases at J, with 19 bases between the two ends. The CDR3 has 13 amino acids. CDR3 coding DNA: TGTGCCAGAGATGACACAACTGAGGATGAGCAGTTCTTC. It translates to CARDDTTEDEQFF.

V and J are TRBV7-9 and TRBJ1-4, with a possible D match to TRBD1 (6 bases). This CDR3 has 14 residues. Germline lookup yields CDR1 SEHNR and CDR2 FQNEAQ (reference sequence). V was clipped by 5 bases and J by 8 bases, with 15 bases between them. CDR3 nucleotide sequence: TGTGCCAGCAGCCGACAGGCCTGGCTGGAAAAACTGTTTTTT. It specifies CASSRQAWLEKLFF.

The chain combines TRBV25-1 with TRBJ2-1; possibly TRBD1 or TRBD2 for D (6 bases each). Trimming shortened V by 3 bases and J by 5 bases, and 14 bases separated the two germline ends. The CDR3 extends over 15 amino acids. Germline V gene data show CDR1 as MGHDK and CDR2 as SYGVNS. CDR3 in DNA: TGTGCCAGCAGTGAGGGGGGACATTGGAACAATGAGCAGTTCTTC. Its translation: CASSEGGHWNNEQFF. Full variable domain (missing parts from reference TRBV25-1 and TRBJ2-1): EADIYQTPRYLVIGTGKKITLECSQTMGHDKMYWYQQDPGMELHLIHYSYGVNSTEKGDLSSESTVSRIRTEHFPLTLESARPSHTSQYLCASSEGGHWNNEQFFGPGTRLTVL.

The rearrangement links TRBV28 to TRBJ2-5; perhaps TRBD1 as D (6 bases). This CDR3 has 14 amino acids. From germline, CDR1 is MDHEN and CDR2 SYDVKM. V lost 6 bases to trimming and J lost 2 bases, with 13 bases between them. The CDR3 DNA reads TGTGCCAGCAGCTATGGGACATTTCAAGAGACCCAGTACTTC. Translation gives CASSYGTFQETQYF.

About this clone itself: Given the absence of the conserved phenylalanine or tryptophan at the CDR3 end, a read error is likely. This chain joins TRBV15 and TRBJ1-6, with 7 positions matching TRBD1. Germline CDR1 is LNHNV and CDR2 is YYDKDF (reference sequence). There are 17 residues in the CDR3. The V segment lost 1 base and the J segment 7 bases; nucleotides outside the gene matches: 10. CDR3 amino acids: CATSRGPTGTMNSPLHL. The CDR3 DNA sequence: TGTGCCACCAGCAGAGGACCGACAGGGACTATGAATTCACCCCTCCACCTT.

Here the CDR3 DNA reads TGTGCCAGCAGCTCTCCCCGACAGAGAGGCCCCTACAATGAGCAGTTCTTC. Translating it yields CASSSPRQRGPYNEQFF. This chain connects TRBV7-2 to TRBJ2-1, with D tentatively TRBD1 (5 bases). CDR1 and CDR2 (germline): SGHTA, FQGNSA. V dropped 4 bases and J dropped 2 bases, with 18 bases sitting between them. The CDR3 totals 17 residues.

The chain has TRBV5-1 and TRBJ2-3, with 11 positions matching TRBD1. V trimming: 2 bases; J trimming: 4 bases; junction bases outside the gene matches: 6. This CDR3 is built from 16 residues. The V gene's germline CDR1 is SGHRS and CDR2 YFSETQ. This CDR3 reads CASSLPGTGGADTQYF. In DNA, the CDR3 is TGCGCCAGCAGCTTACCCGGGACAGGGGGAGCAGATACGCAGTATTTT.

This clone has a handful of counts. As DNA, the CDR3 is TGTGCCAGCAGCTTGGACCGAAACTATGGCTACACCTTC. Protein: CASSLDRNYGYTF. The J gene is TRBJ1-2, the V gene TRBV11-2; no reliable D call. Germline CDR1 reads SGHAT; CDR2 reads FQNNGV. The length of the CDR3 is 13 residues. Trimming cost V 3 bases and J 2 bases, with 7 bases left between them.

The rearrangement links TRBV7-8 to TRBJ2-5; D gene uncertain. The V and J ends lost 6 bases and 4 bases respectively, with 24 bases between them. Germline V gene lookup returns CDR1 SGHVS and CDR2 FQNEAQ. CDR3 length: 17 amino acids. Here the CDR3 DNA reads TGTGCCAGCAGGGGGTACCAAACAAGTTCCCCCGGAGAGACCCAGTACTTC. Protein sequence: CASRGYQTSSPGETQYF.

Written as DNA, the CDR3 is TGTGCCAGCAGCGGGACTAGCGGCGAGGGCCCAGATACGCAGTATTTT. Translated: CASSGTSGEGPDTQYF. The chain employs TRBV9 and TRBJ2-3; TRBD2 agrees at 10 bases. The V gene end was trimmed by 3 bases and the J gene end by 4 bases; junction bases not matched to a gene: 8. The CDR3 is made up of 16 amino acids. Germline loops: CDR1 SGDLS, CDR2 YYNGEE.

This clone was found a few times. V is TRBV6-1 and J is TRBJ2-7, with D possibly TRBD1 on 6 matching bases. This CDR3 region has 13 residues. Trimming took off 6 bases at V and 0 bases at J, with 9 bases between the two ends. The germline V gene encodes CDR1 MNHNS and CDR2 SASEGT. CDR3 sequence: CASSGQSSYEQYF. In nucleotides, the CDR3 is TGTGCCAGCAGCGGACAGAGCTCCTACGAGCAGTACTTC.